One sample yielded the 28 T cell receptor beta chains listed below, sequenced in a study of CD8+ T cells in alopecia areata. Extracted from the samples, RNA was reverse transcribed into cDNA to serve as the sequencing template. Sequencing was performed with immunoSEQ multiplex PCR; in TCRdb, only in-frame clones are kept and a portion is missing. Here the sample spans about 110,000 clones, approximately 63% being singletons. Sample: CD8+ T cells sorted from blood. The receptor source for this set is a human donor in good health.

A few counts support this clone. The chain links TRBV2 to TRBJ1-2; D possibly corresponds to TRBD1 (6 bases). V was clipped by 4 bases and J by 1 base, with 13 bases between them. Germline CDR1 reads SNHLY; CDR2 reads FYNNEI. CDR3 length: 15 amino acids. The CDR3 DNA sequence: TGTGCCAGCAGTGTTGCAGGGGCCTTTAACTATGGCTACACCTTC. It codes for CASSVAGAFNYGYTF.

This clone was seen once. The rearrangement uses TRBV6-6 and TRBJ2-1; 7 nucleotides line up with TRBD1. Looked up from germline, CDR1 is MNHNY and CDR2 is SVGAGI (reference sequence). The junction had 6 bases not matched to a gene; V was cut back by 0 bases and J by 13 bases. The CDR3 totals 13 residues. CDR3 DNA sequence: TGTGCCAGCAGTTACTCGCCTAGGGACAGACAGTTCTTC. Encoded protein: CASSYSPRDRQFF.

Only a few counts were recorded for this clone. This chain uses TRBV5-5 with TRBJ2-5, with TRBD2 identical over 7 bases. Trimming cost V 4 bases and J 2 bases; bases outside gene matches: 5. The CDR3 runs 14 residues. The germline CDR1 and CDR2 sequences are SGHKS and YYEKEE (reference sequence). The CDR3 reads CASSLRAGQETQYF. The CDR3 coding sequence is TGTGCCAGCAGCCTTCGAGCGGGGCAAGAGACCCAGTACTTC.

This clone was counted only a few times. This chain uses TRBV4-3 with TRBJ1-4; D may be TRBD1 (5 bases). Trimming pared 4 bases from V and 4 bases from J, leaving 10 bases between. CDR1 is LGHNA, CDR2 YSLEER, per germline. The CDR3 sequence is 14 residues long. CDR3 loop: CASSPDSFNEKLFF. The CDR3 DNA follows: TGCGCCAGCAGCCCTGACAGCTTTAATGAAAAACTGTTTTTT.

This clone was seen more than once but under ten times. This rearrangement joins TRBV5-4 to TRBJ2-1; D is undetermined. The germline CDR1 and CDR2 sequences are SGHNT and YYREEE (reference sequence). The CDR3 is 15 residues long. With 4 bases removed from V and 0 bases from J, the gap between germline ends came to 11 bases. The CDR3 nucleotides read TGTGCCAGCAGCCCCGGACGGAACTCCTACAATGAGCAGTTCTTC. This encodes CASSPGRNSYNEQFF.

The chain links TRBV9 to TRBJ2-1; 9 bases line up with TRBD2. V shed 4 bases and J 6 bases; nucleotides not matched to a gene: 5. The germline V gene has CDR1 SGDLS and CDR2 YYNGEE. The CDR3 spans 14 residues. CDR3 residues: CASSPLAGFNEQFF. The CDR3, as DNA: TGTGCCAGCAGCCCCCTAGCGGGGTTCAATGAGCAGTTCTTC.

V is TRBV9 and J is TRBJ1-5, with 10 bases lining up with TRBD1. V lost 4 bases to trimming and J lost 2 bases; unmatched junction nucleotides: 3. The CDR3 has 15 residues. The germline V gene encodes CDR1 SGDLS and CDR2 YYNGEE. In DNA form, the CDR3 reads TGTGCCAGCAGCCCCGGACAGGGGGGCAATCAGCCCCAGCATTTT. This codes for CASSPGQGGNQPQHF.

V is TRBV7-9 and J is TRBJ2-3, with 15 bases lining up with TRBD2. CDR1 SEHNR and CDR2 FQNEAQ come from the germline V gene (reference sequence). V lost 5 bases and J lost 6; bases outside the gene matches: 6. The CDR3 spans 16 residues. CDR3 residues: CASSTGLAGGADTQYF. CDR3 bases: TGTGCCAGCAGCACGGGACTAGCGGGGGGTGCTGATACGCAGTATTTT.

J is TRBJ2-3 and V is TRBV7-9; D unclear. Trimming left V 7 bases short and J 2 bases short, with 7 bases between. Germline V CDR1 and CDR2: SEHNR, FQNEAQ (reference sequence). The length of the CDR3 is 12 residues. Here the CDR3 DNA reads TGTGCCAGCACTAAAGTCACAGATACGCAGTATTTT. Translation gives CASTKVTDTQYF.

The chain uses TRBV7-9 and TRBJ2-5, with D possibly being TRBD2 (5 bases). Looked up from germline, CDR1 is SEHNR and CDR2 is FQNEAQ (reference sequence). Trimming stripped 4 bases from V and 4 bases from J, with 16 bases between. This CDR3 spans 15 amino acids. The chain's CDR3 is CASSSPTRSPETQYF. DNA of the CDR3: TGTGCCAGCAGCTCACCTACTAGATCACCAGAGACCCAGTACTTC. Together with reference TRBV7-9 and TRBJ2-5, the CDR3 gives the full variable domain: DTGVSQNPRHKITKRGQNVTFRCDPISEHNRLYWYRQTLGQGPEFLTYFQNEAQLEKSRLLSDRFSAERPKGSFSTLEIQRTEQGDSAMYLCASSSPTRSPETQYFGPGTRLLVL.

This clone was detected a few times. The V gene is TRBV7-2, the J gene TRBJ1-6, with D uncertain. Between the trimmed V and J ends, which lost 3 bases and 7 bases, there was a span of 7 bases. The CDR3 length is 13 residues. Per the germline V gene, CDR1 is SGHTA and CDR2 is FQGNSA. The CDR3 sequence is CASSFGVNSPLHF. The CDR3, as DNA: TGTGCCAGCAGCTTTGGGGTGAATTCACCCCTCCACTTT.

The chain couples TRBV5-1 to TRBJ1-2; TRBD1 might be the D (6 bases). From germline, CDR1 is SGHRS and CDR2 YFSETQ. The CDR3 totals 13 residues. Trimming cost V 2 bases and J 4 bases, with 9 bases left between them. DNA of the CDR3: TGCGCCAGCAGCTTCGGCAGGGGCTATGGCTACACCTTC. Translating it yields CASSFGRGYGYTF. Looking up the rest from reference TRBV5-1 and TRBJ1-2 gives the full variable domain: KAGVTQTPRYLIKTRGQQVTLSCSPISGHRSVSWYQQTPGQGLQFLFEYFSETQRNKGNFPGRFSGRQFSNSRSEMNVSTLELGDSALYLCASSFGRGYGYTFGSGTRLTVV.

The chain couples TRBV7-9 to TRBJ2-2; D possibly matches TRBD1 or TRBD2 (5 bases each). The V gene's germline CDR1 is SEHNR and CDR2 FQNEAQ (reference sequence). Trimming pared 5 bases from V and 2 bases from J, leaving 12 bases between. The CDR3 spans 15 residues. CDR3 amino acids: CASSPGTTNTGELFF. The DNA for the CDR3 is TGTGCCAGCAGCCCCGGGACCACCAACACCGGGGAGCTGTTTTTT.

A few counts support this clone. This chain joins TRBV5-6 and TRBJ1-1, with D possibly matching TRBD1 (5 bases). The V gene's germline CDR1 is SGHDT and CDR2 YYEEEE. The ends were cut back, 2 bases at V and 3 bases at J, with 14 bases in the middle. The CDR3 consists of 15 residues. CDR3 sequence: CASSLIRDSDTEAFF. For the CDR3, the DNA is TGTGCCAGCAGCTTAATCCGGGACTCCGACACTGAAGCTTTCTTT.

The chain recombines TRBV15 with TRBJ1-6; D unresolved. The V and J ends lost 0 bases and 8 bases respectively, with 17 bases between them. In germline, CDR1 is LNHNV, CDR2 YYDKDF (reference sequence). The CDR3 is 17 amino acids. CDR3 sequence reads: CATSRDRGPHGDSPLHF. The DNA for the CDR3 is TGTGCCACCAGCAGAGATCGTGGCCCCCATGGGGATTCACCCCTCCACTTT.

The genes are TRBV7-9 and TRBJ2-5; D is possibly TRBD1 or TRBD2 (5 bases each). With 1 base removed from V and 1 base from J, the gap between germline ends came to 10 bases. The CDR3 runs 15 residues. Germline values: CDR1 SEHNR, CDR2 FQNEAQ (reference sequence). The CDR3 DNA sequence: TGTGCCAGCAGCTTAGGATCCGGGACCCAAGAGACCCAGTACTTC. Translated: CASSLGSGTQETQYF.

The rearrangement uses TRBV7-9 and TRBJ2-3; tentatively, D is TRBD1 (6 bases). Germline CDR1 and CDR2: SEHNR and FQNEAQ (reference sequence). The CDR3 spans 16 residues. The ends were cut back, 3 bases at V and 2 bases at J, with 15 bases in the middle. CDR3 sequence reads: CASSLFTGPLTDTQYF. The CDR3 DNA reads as TGTGCCAGCAGCTTGTTCACAGGGCCCCTCACAGATACGCAGTATTTT.

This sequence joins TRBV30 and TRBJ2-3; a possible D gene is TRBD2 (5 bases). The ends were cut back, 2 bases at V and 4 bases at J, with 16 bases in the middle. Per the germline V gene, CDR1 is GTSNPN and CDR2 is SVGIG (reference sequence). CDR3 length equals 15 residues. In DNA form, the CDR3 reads TGTGCCTGGAGTTTCTACGGTTTGGGAGCAGATACGCAGTATTTT. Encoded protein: CAWSFYGLGADTQYF.

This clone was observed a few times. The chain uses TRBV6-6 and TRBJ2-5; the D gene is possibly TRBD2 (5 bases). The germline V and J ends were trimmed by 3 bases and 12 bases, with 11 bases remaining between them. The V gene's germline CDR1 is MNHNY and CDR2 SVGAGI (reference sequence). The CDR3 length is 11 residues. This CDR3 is CASSYGGTKYF. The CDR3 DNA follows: TGTGCCAGCAGTTATGGAGGCACTAAGTACTTC.

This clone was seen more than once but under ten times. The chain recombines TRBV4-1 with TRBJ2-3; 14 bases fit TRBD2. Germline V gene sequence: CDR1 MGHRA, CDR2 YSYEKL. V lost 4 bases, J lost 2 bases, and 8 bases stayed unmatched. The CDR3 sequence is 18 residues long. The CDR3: CASSLGLAGGPPTDTQYF. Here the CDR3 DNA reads TGCGCCAGCAGCCTCGGACTAGCGGGGGGTCCTCCCACAGATACGCAGTATTTT.

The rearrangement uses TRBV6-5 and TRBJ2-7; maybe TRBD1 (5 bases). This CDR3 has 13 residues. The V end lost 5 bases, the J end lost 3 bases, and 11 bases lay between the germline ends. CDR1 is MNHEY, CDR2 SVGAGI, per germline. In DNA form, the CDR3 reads TGTGCCAGCAGTAACACAGGTTACTACGAGCAGTACTTC. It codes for CASSNTGYYEQYF.

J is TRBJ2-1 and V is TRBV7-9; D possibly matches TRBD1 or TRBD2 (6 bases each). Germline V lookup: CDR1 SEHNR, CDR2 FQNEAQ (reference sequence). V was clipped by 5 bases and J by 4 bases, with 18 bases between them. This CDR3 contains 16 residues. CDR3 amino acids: CASSLTPGAFYNEQFF. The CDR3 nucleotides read TGTGCCAGCAGCCTAACGCCGGGGGCCTTTTACAATGAGCAGTTCTTC.

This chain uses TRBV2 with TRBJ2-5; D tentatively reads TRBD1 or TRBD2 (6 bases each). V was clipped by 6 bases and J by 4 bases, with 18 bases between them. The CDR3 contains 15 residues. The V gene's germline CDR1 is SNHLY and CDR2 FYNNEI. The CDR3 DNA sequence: TGTGCCAGCAGCCCTGGACAGTTCGGGGGAGAGACCCAGTACTTC. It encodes CASSPGQFGGETQYF.

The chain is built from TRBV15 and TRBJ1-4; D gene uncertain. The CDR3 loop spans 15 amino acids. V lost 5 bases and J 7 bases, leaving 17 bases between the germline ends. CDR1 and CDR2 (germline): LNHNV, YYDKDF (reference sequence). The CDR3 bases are TGTGCCACCAGCGGCGAGGGCAGATGGGCTGAAAAACTGTTTTTT. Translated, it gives CATSGEGRWAEKLFF.

CDR3 in DNA: TGTGCCAGCAGCTTGTCGGGGACGGATGAAAAACTGTTTTTT. This sequence encodes CASSLSGTDEKLFF. The chain has TRBV5-6 and TRBJ1-4; maybe TRBD1 (5 bases). Germline lookup yields CDR1 SGHDT and CDR2 YYEEEE. This CDR3 has 14 amino acids. Between the trimmed V and J ends, which lost 1 base and 6 bases, there was a span of 10 bases.

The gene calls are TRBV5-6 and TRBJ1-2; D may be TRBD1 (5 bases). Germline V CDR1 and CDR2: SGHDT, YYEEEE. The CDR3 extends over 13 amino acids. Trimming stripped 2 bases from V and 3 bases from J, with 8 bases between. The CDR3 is CASSFGTDYGYTF. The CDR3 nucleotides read TGTGCCAGCAGCTTCGGGACGGACTATGGCTACACCTTC.

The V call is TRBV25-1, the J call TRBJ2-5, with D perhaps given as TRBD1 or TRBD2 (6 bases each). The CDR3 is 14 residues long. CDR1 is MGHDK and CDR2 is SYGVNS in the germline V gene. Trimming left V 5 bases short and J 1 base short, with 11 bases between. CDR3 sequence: CASSSRGPQETQYF. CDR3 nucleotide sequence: TGTGCCAGCAGTTCTCGGGGGCCCCAAGAGACCCAGTACTTC.

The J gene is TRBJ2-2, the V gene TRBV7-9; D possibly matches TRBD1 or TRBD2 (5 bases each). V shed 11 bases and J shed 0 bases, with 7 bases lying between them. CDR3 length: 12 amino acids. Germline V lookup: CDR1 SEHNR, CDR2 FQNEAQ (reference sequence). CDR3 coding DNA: TGTGCCGTGGGGGCGAACACCGGGGAGCTGTTTTTT. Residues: CAVGANTGELFF.